This T cell receptor (beta chain) came from a study of blood T cell repertoires in COVID-19. As for the study in general: COVID-19 samples collected from the United States, Italy and Spain covered acute and convalescent phases. Sources were T cells, B-cell-depleted T cells, or PBMCs; the material itself was cDNA or gDNA.

This CDR3 is built from 15 residues. Germline V lookup: CDR1 LNHNV, CDR2 YYDKDF (reference sequence). Trimming took 0 bases from V and 1 from J, leaving 9 bases between them. As handled by the study authors: Cell counts per sample came from amplifying reference gene primers. Sequencing was performed with immunoSEQ multiplex PCR; in TCRdb, only in-frame clones are kept and a portion is missing. The V and J calls and clone size were taken over from that table, and D and trimming were inferred from the DNA. The table has 370,000 or so clones, roughly 80% seen once; the top ten hold 0.85% to 1.2%. Sequenced sample: peripheral blood. This clonotype was sampled from a human donor with acute or convalescent COVID-19. The donor label of this sample is uncertain. The chain links TRBV15 to TRBJ1-1; D is uncertain. In DNA form, the CDR3 reads TGTGCCACCAGCAGAGATAGAGGGCCGAACACTGAAGCTTTCTTT. Its protein product is CATSRDRGPNTEAFF.